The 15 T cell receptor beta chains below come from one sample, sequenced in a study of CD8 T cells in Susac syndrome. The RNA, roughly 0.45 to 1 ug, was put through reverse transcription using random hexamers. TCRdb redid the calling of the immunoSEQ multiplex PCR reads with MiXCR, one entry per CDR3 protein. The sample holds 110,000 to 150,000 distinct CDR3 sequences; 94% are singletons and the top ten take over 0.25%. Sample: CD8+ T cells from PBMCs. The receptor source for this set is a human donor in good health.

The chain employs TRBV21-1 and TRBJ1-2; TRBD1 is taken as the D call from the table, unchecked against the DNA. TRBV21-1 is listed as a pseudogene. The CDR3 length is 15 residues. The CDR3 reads CASSTLGQVHYGYTF. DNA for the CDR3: TGTGCCAGCAGCACCTTGGGACAGGTGCACTATGGCTACACCTTC.

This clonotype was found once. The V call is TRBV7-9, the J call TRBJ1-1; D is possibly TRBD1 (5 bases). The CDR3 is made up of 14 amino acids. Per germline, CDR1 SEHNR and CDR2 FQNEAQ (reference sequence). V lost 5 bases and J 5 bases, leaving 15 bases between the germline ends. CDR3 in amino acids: CASSPRGRETEAFF. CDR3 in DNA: TGTGCCAGCAGCCCACGCGGCAGGGAAACTGAAGCTTTCTTT.

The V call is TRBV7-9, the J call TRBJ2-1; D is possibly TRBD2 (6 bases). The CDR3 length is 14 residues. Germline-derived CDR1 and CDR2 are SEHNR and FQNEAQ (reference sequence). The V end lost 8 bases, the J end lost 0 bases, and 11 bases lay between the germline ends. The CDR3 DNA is TGTGCCAGCGTGGCGGGACTCTCCTACAATGAGCAGTTCTTC. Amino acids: CASVAGLSYNEQFF.

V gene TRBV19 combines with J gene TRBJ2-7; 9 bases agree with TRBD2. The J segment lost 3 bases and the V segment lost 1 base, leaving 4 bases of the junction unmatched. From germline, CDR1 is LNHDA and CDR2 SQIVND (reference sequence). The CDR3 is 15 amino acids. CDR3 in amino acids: CASSIVGSGGYEQYF. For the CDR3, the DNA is TGTGCCAGTAGTATAGTCGGTAGCGGGGGCTACGAGCAGTACTTC.

The CDR3 DNA follows: TGTGCCGGCCTCCAGAGGCTTAACTATGGCTACACCTTC. This gives the protein CAGLQRLNYGYTF. The chain joins TRBV30 to TRBJ1-2; D uncertain. Trimming removed 8 bases from V and 1 base from J, with 14 bases in between. This CDR3 has 13 residues. Germline loops: CDR1 GTSNPN, CDR2 SVGIG (reference sequence).

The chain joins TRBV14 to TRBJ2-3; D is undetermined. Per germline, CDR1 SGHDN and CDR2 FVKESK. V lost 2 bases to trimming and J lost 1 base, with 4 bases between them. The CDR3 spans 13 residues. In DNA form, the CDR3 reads TGTGCCAGCAGCCAATACCGCACAGATACGCAGTATTTT. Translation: CASSQYRTDTQYF.

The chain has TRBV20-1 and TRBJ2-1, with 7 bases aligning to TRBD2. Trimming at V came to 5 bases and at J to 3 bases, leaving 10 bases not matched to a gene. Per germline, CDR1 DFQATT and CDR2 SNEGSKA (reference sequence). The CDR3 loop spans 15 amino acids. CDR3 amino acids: CSAWGDYNNYNEQFF. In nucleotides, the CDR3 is TGCAGTGCTTGGGGGGACTACAACAACTACAATGAGCAGTTCTTC.

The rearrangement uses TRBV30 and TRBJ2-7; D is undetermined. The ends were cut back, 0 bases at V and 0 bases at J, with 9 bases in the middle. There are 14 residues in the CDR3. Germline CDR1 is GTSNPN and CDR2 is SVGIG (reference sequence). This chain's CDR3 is CAWSVDGSSYEQYF. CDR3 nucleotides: TGTGCCTGGAGTGTTGACGGCAGCTCCTACGAGCAGTACTTC.

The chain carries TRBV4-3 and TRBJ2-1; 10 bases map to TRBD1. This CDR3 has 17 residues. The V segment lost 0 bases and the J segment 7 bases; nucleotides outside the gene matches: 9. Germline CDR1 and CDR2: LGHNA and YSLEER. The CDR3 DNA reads TGCGCCAGCAGCCAAGATATAGCGACAGGGGGCTCGAATGAGCAGTTCTTC. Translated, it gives CASSQDIATGGSNEQFF.

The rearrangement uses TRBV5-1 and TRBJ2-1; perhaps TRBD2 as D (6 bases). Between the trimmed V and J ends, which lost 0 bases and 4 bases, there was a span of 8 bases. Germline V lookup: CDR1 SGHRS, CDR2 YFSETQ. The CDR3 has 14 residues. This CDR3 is CASSLAGTYNEQFF. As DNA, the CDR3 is TGCGCCAGCAGCTTGGCCGGGACTTACAATGAGCAGTTCTTC.

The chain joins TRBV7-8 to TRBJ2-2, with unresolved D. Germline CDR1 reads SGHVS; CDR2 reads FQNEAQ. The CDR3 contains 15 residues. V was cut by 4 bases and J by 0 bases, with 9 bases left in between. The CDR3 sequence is CASSSPDPNTGELFF. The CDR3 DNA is TGTGCCAGCAGCTCGCCGGATCCGAACACCGGGGAGCTGTTTTTT.

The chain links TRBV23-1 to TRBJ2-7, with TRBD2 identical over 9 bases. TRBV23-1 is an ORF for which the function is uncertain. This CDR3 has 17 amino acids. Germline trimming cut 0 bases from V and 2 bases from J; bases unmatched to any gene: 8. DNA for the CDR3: TGCGCCAGCAGTCAATCGGGTAGCGGGAGAGAAACCTACGAGCAGTACTTC. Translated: CASSQSGSGRETYEQYF.

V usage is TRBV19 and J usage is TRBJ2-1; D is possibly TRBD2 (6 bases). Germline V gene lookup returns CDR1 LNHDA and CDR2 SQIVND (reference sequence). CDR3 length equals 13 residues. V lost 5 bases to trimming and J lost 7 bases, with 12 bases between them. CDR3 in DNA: TGTGCCAGTAGTCTAATAGGGAGGAATGAGCAGTTCTTC. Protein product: CASSLIGRNEQFF.

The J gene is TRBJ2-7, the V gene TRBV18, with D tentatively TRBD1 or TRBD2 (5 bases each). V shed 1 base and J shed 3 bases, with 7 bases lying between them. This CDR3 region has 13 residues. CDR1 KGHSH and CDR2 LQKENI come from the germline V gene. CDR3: CASSPRGIYEQYF. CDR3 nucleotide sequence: TGTGCCAGCTCACCACGGGGGATCTACGAGCAGTACTTC.

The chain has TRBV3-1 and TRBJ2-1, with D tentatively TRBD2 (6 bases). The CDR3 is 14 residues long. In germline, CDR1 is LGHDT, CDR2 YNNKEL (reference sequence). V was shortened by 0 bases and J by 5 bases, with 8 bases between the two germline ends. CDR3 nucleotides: TGTGCCAGCAGCCAAGAAGGAGGGGACAATGAGCAGTTCTTC. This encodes CASSQEGGDNEQFF.